This entry lists 23 T cell receptor beta chains sequenced from one sample in a study of blood T cell repertoires in COVID-19. Assay: immunoSEQ multiplex PCR; the TCRdb copy retains only in-frame clones and omits some. The repertoire has fewer than 250,000 clones, around 88% of them found once; the top ten carry over 12%. Input material: PBMCs or T cells enriched from blood (not recorded which). Source of these receptors: a woman aged 45-65 years with acute COVID-19.

This chain uses TRBV27 with TRBJ2-7; 7 bases align to TRBD2. Germline CDR1 MNHEY, CDR2 SMNVEV (reference sequence). This CDR3 is built from 15 residues. Germline trimming cut 1 base from V and 3 bases from J; bases unmatched to any gene: 6. CDR3 nucleotides: TGTGCCAGCAGTTTATGGTCTAGCGGACACTACGAGCAGTACTTC. It yields the protein CASSLWSSGHYEQYF.

V is TRBV11-3 and J is TRBJ2-3, with D possibly matching TRBD1 (6 bases). Looked up from germline, CDR1 is SGHNT and CDR2 is YENEEA. This CDR3 contains 14 residues. The germline V and J ends were trimmed by 1 base and 4 bases, with 9 bases remaining between them. The CDR3, as DNA: TGTGCCAGCAGCTTAGGGACAGTTGCAGATACGCAGTATTTT. Protein: CASSLGTVADTQYF.

The V gene is TRBV6-5, the J gene TRBJ1-5, with 8 bases that match TRBD1. The J segment lost 1 base and the V segment lost 6 bases, leaving 5 bases of the junction unmatched. This CDR3 is 15 amino acids long. CDR1 MNHEY and CDR2 SVGAGI come from the germline V gene. The chain's CDR3 is CASRRQGRSNQPQHF. Written as DNA, the CDR3 is TGTGCCAGCAGGAGACAGGGGCGAAGCAATCAGCCCCAGCATTTT.

The chain combines TRBV28 with TRBJ2-7; D is possibly TRBD2 (5 bases). Trimming took off 2 bases at V and 7 bases at J, with 9 bases between the two ends. CDR1 is MDHEN and CDR2 is SYDVKM in the germline V gene. The CDR3 has 12 residues. CDR3 in amino acids: CASSLGPGEQYF. The CDR3 DNA is TGTGCCAGCAGTTTAGGTCCGGGGGAGCAGTACTTC.

The gene calls are TRBV18 and TRBJ2-1; D possibly corresponds to TRBD2 (5 bases). The V end lost 3 bases, the J end lost 9 bases, and 12 bases lay between the germline ends. CDR1 is KGHSH and CDR2 is LQKENI in the germline V gene. CDR3 length: 13 residues. The CDR3 here is CASSPGESGEQFF. CDR3 in DNA: TGTGCCAGCTCACCCGGGGAATCGGGTGAGCAGTTCTTC.

This clone was seen only a few times. The sample holds other DNA sequences that translate to the same CDR3. The chain joins TRBV5-1 to TRBJ2-7, with TRBD1 matching over 7 bases. V was pared by 4 bases and J by 3 bases, with 4 bases of the junction left unmatched. Germline CDR1 and CDR2: SGHRS and YFSETQ. The CDR3 runs to 13 residues. CDR3 in amino acids: CASSLTGNYEQYF. The CDR3 DNA reads as TGCGCCAGCAGCCTGACAGGGAACTACGAGCAGTACTTC.

CDR3 sequence (DNA): TGTGCCAGCAGCTCGGGACAGGGAGAATACAATGAGCAGTTCTTC. Encoded protein: CASSSGQGEYNEQFF. This chain links TRBV7-9 with TRBJ2-1; 9 nucleotides match TRBD1. CDR3 length: 15 amino acids. Trimming at V came to 4 bases and at J to 4 bases, leaving 5 bases not matched to a gene. The germline V gene has CDR1 SEHNR and CDR2 FQNEAQ (reference sequence).

This chain connects TRBV7-9 to TRBJ2-7; TRBD2 matches 14 bases. The CDR3 length is 17 residues. With 5 bases clipped from V and 6 bases from J, the junction kept 12 bases outside the gene matches. The germline V gene encodes CDR1 SEHNR and CDR2 FQNEAQ (reference sequence). For the CDR3, the DNA is TGTGCCAGCAGCCCCCGGGAGCCGGGACTAGCGGGAGTCGAGCAGTACTTC. It translates to CASSPREPGLAGVEQYF. The entire variable domain, with the rest obtained from reference TRBV7-9 and TRBJ2-7, is as follows: DTGVSQNPRHKITKRGQNVTFRCDPISEHNRLYWYRQTLGQGPEFLTYFQNEAQLEKSRLLSDRFSAERPKGSFSTLEIQRTEQGDSAMYLCASSPREPGLAGVEQYFGPGTRLTVT.

The chain is built from TRBV11-2 and TRBJ2-7; tentatively, D is TRBD1 (5 bases). V was trimmed by 2 bases and J by 1 base, leaving 18 bases between them. CDR1 and CDR2 (germline): SGHAT, FQNNGV. The CDR3 extends over 17 amino acids. CDR3 in amino acids: CASSLYTMGPLSYEQYF. The DNA for the CDR3 is TGTGCCAGCAGCTTATATACGATGGGGCCTCTGTCCTACGAGCAGTACTTC.

The V and J genes are TRBV28 and TRBJ2-7; TRBD2 agrees at 10 bases. J lost 0 bases, V lost 4 bases, and 24 bases had no gene match. This CDR3 region has 22 residues. CDR1 and CDR2 (germline): MDHEN, SYDVKM. The CDR3 loop is CASSSIFPSTLLAGVSSYEQYF. The CDR3 coding sequence is TGTGCCAGCAGTTCGATTTTTCCATCCACCCTCCTAGCGGGAGTGTCCTCCTACGAGCAGTACTTC.

The chain carries TRBV4-2 and TRBJ2-3; D might be TRBD2 (5 bases). The CDR3 is 15 amino acids. Looked up from germline, CDR1 is LGHNA and CDR2 is YNFKEQ. V was pared by 4 bases and J by 2 bases, with 13 bases between. Here the CDR3 DNA reads TGTGCCAGCAGCCTTGCGGAGGAGATCACAGATACGCAGTATTTT. This sequence encodes CASSLAEEITDTQYF.

The chain is built from TRBV24-1 and TRBJ2-2; 7 bases fit TRBD1. Germline CDR1 and CDR2: KGHDR and SFDVKD. With 4 bases clipped from V and 3 bases from J, the junction kept 4 bases outside the gene matches. This CDR3 contains 15 residues. CDR3 DNA: TGTGCCACCAGTGACTCTGGACAGGACACCGGGGAGCTGTTTTTT. It encodes CATSDSGQDTGELFF.

The sample holds a few counts of this clone. The chain carries TRBV5-1 and TRBJ1-2; possibly TRBD1 for D (5 bases). This CDR3 is 15 amino acids long. Trimming removed 4 bases from V and 4 bases from J, with 17 bases in between. Per germline, CDR1 SGHRS and CDR2 YFSETQ. Written as DNA, the CDR3 is TGCGCCAGCAGCGACGCATCAGGCGGGGGCTATGGCTACACCTTC. Encoded protein: CASSDASGGGYGYTF. The full variable domain, its missing parts supplied by reference TRBV5-1 and TRBJ1-2, is KAGVTQTPRYLIKTRGQQVTLSCSPISGHRSVSWYQQTPGQGLQFLFEYFSETQRNKGNFPGRFSGRQFSNSRSEMNVSTLELGDSALYLCASSDASGGGYGYTFGSGTRLTVV.

This chain connects TRBV18 to TRBJ2-5; TRBD1 aligns across 7 bases. The germline V gene has CDR1 KGHSH and CDR2 LQKENI. With V trimmed by 1 base and J by 3 bases, 2 bases remained unmatched. CDR3 length equals 14 residues. As DNA, the CDR3 is TGTGCCAGCTCACCACAGCAGGGGGAAGAGACCCAGTACTTC. Protein product: CASSPQQGEETQYF. Variable domain in full (rest from reference TRBV18 and TRBJ2-5): NAGVMQNPRHLVRRRGQEARLRCSPMKGHSHVYWYRQLPEEGLKFMVYLQKENIIDESGMPKERFSAEFPKEGPSILRIQQVVRGDSAAYFCASSPQQGEETQYFGPGTRLLVL.

This clone was counted a single time. The CDR3 end shows no conserved phenylalanine or tryptophan, and so a read error is likely. It is unclear where the CDR3 begins or ends on the DNA, so no DNA is shown, and the CDR3 is as TCRdb lists it. This chain links TRBV11-2 with TRBJ1-2; the DNA was not used to check the table's D call, TRBD1. From germline, CDR1 is SGHAT and CDR2 FQNNGV. Ends included, the CDR3 has 11 residues. The chain's CDR3 is CASSFLDRAVT.

A single count supports this clone. This chain uses TRBV7-7 with TRBJ2-3, with 7 bases lining up with TRBD2. Germline-derived CDR1 and CDR2 are SSHAT and FNYEAQ (reference sequence). Germline trimming cut 3 bases from V and 6 bases from J; bases unmatched to any gene: 3. The CDR3 runs to 13 residues. DNA for the CDR3: TGTGCCAGCAGCTTCGGACTAGACGATACGCAGTATTTT. It translates to CASSFGLDDTQYF.

The chain is built from TRBV11-2 and TRBJ2-5, with D tentatively TRBD1 (6 bases). Germline CDR1 and CDR2: SGHAT and FQNNGV. CDR3 size: 14 residues. Trimming took off 2 bases at V and 5 bases at J, with 12 bases between the two ends. CDR3 loop: CASSLWGLRETQYF. The CDR3, as DNA: TGTGCCAGCAGCTTATGGGGGCTCCGGGAGACCCAGTACTTC.

The CDR3 DNA sequence: TGTGCCAGCAGCGTAGTGGGGGACTGGCTGTCGGCGCAGTATTTT. Protein sequence: CASSVVGDWLSAQYF. The chain is built from TRBV9 and TRBJ2-3; weak D call: TRBD2 (6 bases). Trimming removed 0 bases from V and 10 bases from J, with 18 bases in between. This CDR3 contains 15 residues. CDR1 and CDR2 (germline): SGDLS, YYNGEE.

This clone was counted between two and nine times. The chain combines TRBV11-2 with TRBJ1-2, with TRBD1 identical over 8 bases. CDR1 and CDR2 (germline): SGHAT, FQNNGV. Losses at the gene ends were 5 bases for V and 8 bases for J; bases not matched to a gene: 4. The CDR3 runs to 12 residues. CDR3 nucleotide sequence: TGTGCCAGCAGCCGGACAGGGACCGGCTACACCTTC. This gives the protein CASSRTGTGYTF.

This clone has a single count. The V and J genes are TRBV28 and TRBJ2-7; TRBD2 aligns across 15 bases. Germline CDR1 is MDHEN and CDR2 is SYDVKM. CDR3 length: 20 residues. The V and J ends lost 5 bases and 3 bases, in that order; junction bases with no gene match: 17. The CDR3 spells CASSITGGLAGGPSYYEQYF. As DNA, the CDR3 is TGTGCCAGCAGTATAACCGGGGGACTAGCGGGAGGTCCCTCCTACTACGAGCAGTACTTC.

This chain connects TRBV28 to TRBJ1-1, with 8 bases matching TRBD1. Trimming removed 3 bases from V and 5 bases from J; junction bases left unmatched: 8. CDR1 MDHEN and CDR2 SYDVKM come from the germline V gene. The CDR3 spans 15 residues. The CDR3 spells CASSFFPGGETEAFF. DNA of the CDR3: TGTGCCAGCAGTTTTTTTCCAGGGGGCGAAACTGAAGCTTTCTTT.

This chain connects TRBV7-8 to TRBJ2-7, with 13 bases matching TRBD2. Germline CDR1 reads SGHVS; CDR2 reads FQNEAQ. V shed 6 bases, J shed 2 bases, and the junction held 10 bases outside the gene matches. The CDR3 contains 17 residues. The chain's CDR3 is CASRPGLAGVITYEQYF. CDR3 nucleotide sequence: TGTGCCAGCAGACCCGGACTAGCGGGAGTGATCACCTACGAGCAGTACTTC.

The chain is built from TRBV19 and TRBJ2-5, with 10 positions matching TRBD2. The V and J ends lost 5 bases and 5 bases, in that order; junction bases with no gene match: 11. This CDR3 is 16 amino acids long. Germline lookup yields CDR1 LNHDA and CDR2 SQIVND (reference sequence). Here the CDR3 reads CASSFGLAVGRETQYF. The CDR3 region has the DNA TGTGCCAGTAGTTTTGGACTAGCGGTCGGGCGGGAGACCCAGTACTTC. Supplemented by reference TRBV19 and TRBJ2-5, the full variable domain reads DGGITQSPKYLFRKEGQNVTLSCEQNLNHDAMYWYRQDPGQGLRLIYYSQIVNDFQKGDIAEGYSVSREKKESFPLTVTSAQKNPTAFYLCASSFGLAVGRETQYFGPGTRLLVL.